This T cell receptor (beta chain) emerged from a study of shared clonotypes between healthy human individuals. Generated by immunoSEQ multiplex PCR, the TCRdb table keeps only in-frame clones and is missing some. The data show hundreds of thousands of clones, around 90% seen once. The specimen sequenced was memory CD8+ T cells sorted from blood. As for subset: CD45RO+ cells pooled with CCR7-negative TemRA cells. The source of this sequence is a young man in good health.

CDR3 bases: TGTGCCAGCTCGGCGGGACTACACTACGAGCAGTACTTC. Protein sequence: CASSAGLHYEQYF. This chain uses TRBV28 with TRBJ2-7; TRBD2 matches 7 bases. Germline V CDR1 and CDR2: MDHEN, SYDVKM. The CDR3 totals 13 residues. The V and J ends lost 8 bases and 3 bases, in that order; junction bases with no gene match: 7.